This TCR beta chain was sequenced for a study of T-cell reconstitution after alpha-beta-depleted transplantation in children. The authors prepared the TCRbeta library with unique molecular identifiers. TCRdb called the PCR reads again in MiXCR, with one record for every CDR3 protein. The sample contains several thousand distinct CDR3 sequences, 4% to 5.5% of which appear only once. Germline V gene sequence: CDR1 LGHDT, CDR2 YNNKEL (reference sequence). Trimming cost V 11 bases and J 8 bases; bases outside gene matches: 25. The CDR3 extends over 19 amino acids. This clonotype turned up a few times. Its specificity is not known. The study's findings and limits: The study reportedly traced alpha-beta T cells about two months after transplant to several hundred expanded graft clones. A year post-transplant, T-cell counts and diversity derived mostly from newly produced T cells.

Sequenced material: PBMCs, mostly from graft donor cells, taken 180 days after TCRalphabeta/CD19-depleted stem cell transplant. This chain uses TRBV3-1 with TRBJ2-1; 12 nucleotides agree with TRBD2. The receptor comes from a child less than two years old who had a stem cell transplant for acute myeloid leukemia, so the T cells may come from the graft donor. CDR3 DNA sequence: TGTGCCTCCTGCCAAGAGCGCGGGGGGCCTAGCGGGAGGGTATATGAGCAGTTCTTC. It specifies CASCQERGGPSGRVYEQFF.